Below, 7 T cell receptor beta chains from the same sample are listed, as sequenced in a study of blood T cell repertoires in COVID-19. Produced via immunoSEQ multiplex PCR; TCRdb's table is partial and in-frame only. The top ten hold approximately 45% of the sample, which has about 130,000 clones, under 90% seen once. The sequenced material came from peripheral blood. These receptors were obtained from a human donor in a cohort sampled during active COVID-19.

The chain joins TRBV30 to TRBJ1-1; a weak D match, TRBD1 (6 bases). The CDR3 is 13 residues long. Between the trimmed V and J ends, which lost 1 base and 1 base, there was a span of 7 bases. The germline V gene encodes CDR1 GTSNPN and CDR2 SVGIG (reference sequence). The CDR3 nucleotides read TGTGCCTGGAGTGCGACAGGGAACACTGAAGCTTTCTTT. Protein sequence: CAWSATGNTEAFF.

The genes are TRBV28 and TRBJ2-5; D may be TRBD2 (5 bases). The germline gives CDR1 MDHEN, CDR2 SYDVKM. The ends were cut back, 5 bases at V and 0 bases at J, with 16 bases in the middle. This CDR3 region has 16 residues. The CDR3: CASSVPSPGNQETQYF. The CDR3 nucleotides are TGTGCCAGCAGTGTCCCTAGCCCGGGTAACCAAGAGACCCAGTACTTC. Drawing the rest from reference TRBV28 and TRBJ2-5, the complete variable domain is DVKVTQSSRYLVKRTGEKVFLECVQDMDHENMFWYRQDPGLGLRLIYFSYDVKMKEKGDIPEGYSVSREKKERFSLILESASTNQTSMYLCASSVPSPGNQETQYFGPGTRLLVL.

CDR3 sequence (DNA): TGTGCCAGCTCACCGCTAAGCCAAGAGACCCAGTACTTC. This codes for CASSPLSQETQYF. The genes are TRBV18 and TRBJ2-5; no reliable D call. V was shortened by 3 bases and J by 1 base, with 6 bases between the two germline ends. The CDR3 contains 13 residues. Per germline, CDR1 KGHSH and CDR2 LQKENI.

This clone was picked up one time. The chain links TRBV7-2 to TRBJ2-1; 9 positions agree with TRBD2. Germline CDR1 and CDR2: SGHTA and FQGNSA. Trimming at V came to 4 bases and at J to 0 bases, leaving 13 bases not matched to a gene. The CDR3 contains 19 residues. CDR3: CASSSGLAILRSSYNEQFF. The CDR3 DNA reads TGTGCCAGCAGCTCCGGACTAGCGATACTACGGAGCTCCTACAATGAGCAGTTCTTC.

This chain uses TRBV28 with TRBJ2-7, with D perhaps matching TRBD1 (5 bases). The CDR3 totals 13 residues. Trimming removed 8 bases from V and 2 bases from J, with 13 bases in between. Germline values: CDR1 MDHEN, CDR2 SYDVKM. In nucleotides, the CDR3 is TGTGCCAGCCGACCCCAGGGAACCTACGAGCAGTACGTC. Its translation is CASRPQGTYEQYV.

The gene calls are TRBV30 and TRBJ1-5; TRBD1 agrees at 7 bases. Germline-derived CDR1 and CDR2 are GTSNPN and SVGIG (reference sequence). This CDR3 comprises 13 residues. V was clipped by 1 base and J by 11 bases; unmatched bases: 8. CDR3 DNA: TGTGCCTGGAGTGAGGACAGGTCAGGGGCCCAGCATTTT. It yields the protein CAWSEDRSGAQHF.

This clone has only a few counts. In DNA, the CDR3 is TGTGCCAGCATTCCAGGGGGCGTTGAAGCTTTCTTT. It translates to CASIPGGVEAFF. V usage is TRBV2 and J usage is TRBJ1-1; 8 bases are a match to TRBD1. Germline assignment: CDR1 SNHLY and CDR2 FYNNEI. Trimming cost V 7 bases and J 7 bases; bases outside gene matches: 5. The CDR3 covers 12 residues.